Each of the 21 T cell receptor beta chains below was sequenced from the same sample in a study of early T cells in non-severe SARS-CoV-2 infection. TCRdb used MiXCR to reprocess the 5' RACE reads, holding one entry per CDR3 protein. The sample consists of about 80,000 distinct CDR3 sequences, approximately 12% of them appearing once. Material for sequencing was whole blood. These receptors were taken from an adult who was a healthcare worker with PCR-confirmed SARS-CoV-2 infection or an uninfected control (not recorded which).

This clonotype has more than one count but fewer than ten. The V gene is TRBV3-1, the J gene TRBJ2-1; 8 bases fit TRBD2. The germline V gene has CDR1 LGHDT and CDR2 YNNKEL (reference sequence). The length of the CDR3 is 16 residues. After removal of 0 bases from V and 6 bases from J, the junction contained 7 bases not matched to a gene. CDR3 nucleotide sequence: TGTGCCAGCAGCCAAGATGAAGCGGGAGTTTCCAATGAGCAGTTCTTC. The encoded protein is CASSQDEAGVSNEQFF.

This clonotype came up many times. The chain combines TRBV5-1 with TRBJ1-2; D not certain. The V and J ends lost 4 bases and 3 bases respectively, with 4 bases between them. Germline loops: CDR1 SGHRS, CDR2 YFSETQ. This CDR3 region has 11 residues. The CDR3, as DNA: TGCGCCAGCAGCGCCTACTATGGCTACACCTTC. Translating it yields CASSAYYGYTF.

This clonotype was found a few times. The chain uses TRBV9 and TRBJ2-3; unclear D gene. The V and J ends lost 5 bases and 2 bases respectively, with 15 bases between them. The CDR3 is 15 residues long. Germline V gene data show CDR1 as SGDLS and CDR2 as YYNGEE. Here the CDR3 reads CASSKDPRTTDTQYF. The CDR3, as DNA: TGTGCCAGCAGTAAGGATCCCCGGACCACAGATACGCAGTATTTT.

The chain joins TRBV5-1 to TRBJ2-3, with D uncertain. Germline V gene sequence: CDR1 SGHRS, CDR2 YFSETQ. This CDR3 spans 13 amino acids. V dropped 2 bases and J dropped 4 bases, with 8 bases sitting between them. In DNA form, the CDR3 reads TGCGCCAGCAGCTTCACGGTCGCAGATACGCAGTATTTT. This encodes CASSFTVADTQYF.

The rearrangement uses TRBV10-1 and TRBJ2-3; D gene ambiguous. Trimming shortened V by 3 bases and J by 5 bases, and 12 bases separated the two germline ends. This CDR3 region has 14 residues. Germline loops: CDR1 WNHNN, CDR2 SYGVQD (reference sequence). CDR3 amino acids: CASSEGSSRDTQYF. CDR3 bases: TGCGCCAGCAGTGAAGGTAGCTCGAGAGATACGCAGTATTTT.

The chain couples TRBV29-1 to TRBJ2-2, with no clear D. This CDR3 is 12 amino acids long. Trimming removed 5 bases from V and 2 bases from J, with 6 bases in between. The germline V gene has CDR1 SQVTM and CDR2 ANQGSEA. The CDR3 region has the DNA TGCAGCGTTTCGGATAACACCGGGGAGCTGTTTTTT. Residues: CSVSDNTGELFF.

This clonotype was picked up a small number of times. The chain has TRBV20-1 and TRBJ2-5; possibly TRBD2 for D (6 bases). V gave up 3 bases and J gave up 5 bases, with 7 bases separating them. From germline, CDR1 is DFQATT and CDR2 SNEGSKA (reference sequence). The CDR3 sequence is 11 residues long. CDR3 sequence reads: CSASREETQYF. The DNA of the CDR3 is TGCAGTGCTAGCCGGGAGGAGACCCAGTACTTC.

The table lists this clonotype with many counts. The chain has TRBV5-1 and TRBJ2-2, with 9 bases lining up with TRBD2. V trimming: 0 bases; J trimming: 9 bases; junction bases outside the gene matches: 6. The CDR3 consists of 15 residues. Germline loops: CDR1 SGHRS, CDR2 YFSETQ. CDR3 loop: CASSLVAGESRELFF. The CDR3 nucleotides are TGCGCCAGCAGCTTGGTAGCGGGAGAATCGAGGGAGCTGTTTTTT. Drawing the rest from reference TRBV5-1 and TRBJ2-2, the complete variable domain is KAGVTQTPRYLIKTRGQQVTLSCSPISGHRSVSWYQQTPGQGLQFLFEYFSETQRNKGNFPGRFSGRQFSNSRSEMNVSTLELGDSALYLCASSLVAGESRELFFGEGSRLTVL.

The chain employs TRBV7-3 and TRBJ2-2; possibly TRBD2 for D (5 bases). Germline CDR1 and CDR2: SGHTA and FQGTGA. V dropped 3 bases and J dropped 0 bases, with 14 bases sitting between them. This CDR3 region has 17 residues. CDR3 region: CASSFFPGRANTGELFF. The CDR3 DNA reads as TGTGCCAGCAGCTTTTTCCCGGGAAGGGCGAACACCGGGGAGCTGTTTTTT.

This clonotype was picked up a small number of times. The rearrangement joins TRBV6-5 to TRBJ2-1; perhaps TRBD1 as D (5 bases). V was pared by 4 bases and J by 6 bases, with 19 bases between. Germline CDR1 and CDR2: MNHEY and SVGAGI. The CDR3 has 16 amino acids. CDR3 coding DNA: TGTGCCAGCAGTTGGCTGGGGCAGCCCCGGAGCAATGAGCAGTTCTTC. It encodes CASSWLGQPRSNEQFF.

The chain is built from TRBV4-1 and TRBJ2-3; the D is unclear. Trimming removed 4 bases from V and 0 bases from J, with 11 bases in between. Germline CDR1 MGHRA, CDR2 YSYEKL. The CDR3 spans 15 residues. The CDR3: CASSPFGGSTDTQYF. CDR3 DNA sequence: TGCGCCAGCAGCCCCTTCGGCGGAAGCACAGATACGCAGTATTTT.

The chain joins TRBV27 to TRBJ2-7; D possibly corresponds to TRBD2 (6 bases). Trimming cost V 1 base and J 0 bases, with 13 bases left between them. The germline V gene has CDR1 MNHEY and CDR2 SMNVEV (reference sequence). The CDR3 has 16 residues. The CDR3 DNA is TGTGCCAGCAGTTTATTCGGGAGCCTTGGCTCCTACGAGCAGTACTTC. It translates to CASSLFGSLGSYEQYF.

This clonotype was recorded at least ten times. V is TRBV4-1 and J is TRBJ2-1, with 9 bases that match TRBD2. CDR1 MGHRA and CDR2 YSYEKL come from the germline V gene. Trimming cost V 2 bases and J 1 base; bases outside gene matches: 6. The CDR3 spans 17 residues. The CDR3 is CASSQPSSGDSYNEQFF. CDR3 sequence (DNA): TGCGCCAGCAGCCAACCCTCTAGCGGGGATTCCTACAATGAGCAGTTCTTC.

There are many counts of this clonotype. CDR3 coding DNA: TGTGCCAGCACCCCCTCCAATACGCAGTATTTT. Translated: CASTPSNTQYF. The chain links TRBV7-2 to TRBJ2-3, with unresolved D. This CDR3 spans 11 amino acids. V lost 7 bases to trimming and J lost 7 bases, with 9 bases between them. Germline-derived CDR1 and CDR2 are SGHTA and FQGNSA.

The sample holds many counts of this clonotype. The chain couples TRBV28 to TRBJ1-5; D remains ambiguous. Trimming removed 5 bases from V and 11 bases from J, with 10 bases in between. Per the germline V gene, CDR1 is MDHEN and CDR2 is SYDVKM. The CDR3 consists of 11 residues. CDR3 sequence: CASSLMRAQHF. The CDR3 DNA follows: TGTGCCAGCAGTCTCATGAGAGCCCAGCATTTT. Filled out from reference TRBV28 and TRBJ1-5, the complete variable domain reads DVKVTQSSRYLVKRTGEKVFLECVQDMDHENMFWYRQDPGLGLRLIYFSYDVKMKEKGDIPEGYSVSREKKERFSLILESASTNQTSMYLCASSLMRAQHFGDGTRLSIL.

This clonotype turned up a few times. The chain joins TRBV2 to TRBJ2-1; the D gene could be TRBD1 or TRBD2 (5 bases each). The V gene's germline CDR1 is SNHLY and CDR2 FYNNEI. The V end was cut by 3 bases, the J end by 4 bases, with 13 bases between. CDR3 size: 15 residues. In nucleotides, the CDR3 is TGTGCCAGCAGTGACGACAGCGGCCTTTACAATGAGCAGTTCTTC. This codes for CASSDDSGLYNEQFF.

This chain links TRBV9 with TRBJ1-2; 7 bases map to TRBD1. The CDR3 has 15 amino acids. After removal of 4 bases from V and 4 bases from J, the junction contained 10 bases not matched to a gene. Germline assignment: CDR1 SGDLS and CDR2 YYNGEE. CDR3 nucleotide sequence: TGTGCCAGCAGCCCCCCCGGGACAGCGAGCTATGGCTACACCTTC. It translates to CASSPPGTASYGYTF.

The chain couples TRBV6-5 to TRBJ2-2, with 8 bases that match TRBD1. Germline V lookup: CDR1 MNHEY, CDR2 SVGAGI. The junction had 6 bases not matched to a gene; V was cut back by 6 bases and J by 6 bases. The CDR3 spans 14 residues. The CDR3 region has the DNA TGTGCCAGCAGGACCTGGACAGGGTCCGGGGAGCTGTTTTTT. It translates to CASRTWTGSGELFF.

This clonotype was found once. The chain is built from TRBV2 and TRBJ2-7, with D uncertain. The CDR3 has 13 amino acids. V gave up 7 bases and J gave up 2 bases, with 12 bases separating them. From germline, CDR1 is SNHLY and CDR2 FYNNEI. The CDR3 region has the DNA TGTGCCAGCATCCCCGGGCCCACCTACGAGCAGTACTTC. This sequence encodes CASIPGPTYEQYF.

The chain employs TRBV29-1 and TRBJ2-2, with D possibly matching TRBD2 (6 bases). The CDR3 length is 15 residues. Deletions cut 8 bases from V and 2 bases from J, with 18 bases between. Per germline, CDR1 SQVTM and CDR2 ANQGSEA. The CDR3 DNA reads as TGCAGCCTACCCCACTCCGGGAGAAACACCGGGGAGCTGTTTTTT. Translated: CSLPHSGRNTGELFF.

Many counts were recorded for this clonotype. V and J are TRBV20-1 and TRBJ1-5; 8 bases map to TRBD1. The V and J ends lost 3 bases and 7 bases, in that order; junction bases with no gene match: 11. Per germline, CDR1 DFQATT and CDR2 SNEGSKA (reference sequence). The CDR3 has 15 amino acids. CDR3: CSARSTTGGRQPQHF. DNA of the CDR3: TGCAGTGCTAGGAGTACAACAGGGGGTCGGCAGCCCCAGCATTTT.